Below, 19 T cell receptor beta chains from the same sample are listed, as sequenced in a study of breast tumors, draining lymph nodes, adjacent tissues. MiXCR, run by TCRdb on the multiplex PCR reads, gives a single entry per CDR3 protein. The sample includes about 140,000 distinct CDR3 sequences, about 33% of them seen just once. The lymph nodes were axillary draining lymph nodes from breast cancer patients. Sequencing was performed on axillary lymph node tissue. These receptors were taken from a female donor with breast cancer. Some clones in this sample may be carry-over from other donors' samples.

In its sample, this clonotype was seen many times. An end of the junction differs from the germline gene, which may be a read error. V gene TRBV6-2 or TRBV6-3 combines with J gene TRBJ2-5; D unclear. The CDR3 is 12 residues long. CDR1 MNHEY and CDR2 SVGEGT come from the germline V gene. This CDR3 reads CASSHSEFTQYF. The CDR3, as DNA: TGTGCCAGCAGTCACTCTGAGTTCACCCAGTACTTC.

There are many counts of this clonotype. The CDR3 reads CASSPTGFNYGYTF. CDR3 sequence (DNA): TGTGCCAGCTCACCGACAGGATTTAACTATGGCTACACCTTC. The chain has TRBV18 and TRBJ1-2, with TRBD1 as a possible D gene (6 bases). CDR1 is KGHSH and CDR2 is LQKENI in the germline V gene. The CDR3 runs to 14 residues. With 3 bases removed from V and 1 base from J, the gap between germline ends came to 9 bases.

With regard to this clonotype: The junction departs from germline at one end; a sequencing error may be responsible. V and J are TRBV7-2 and TRBJ2-7; D is unresolved. The CDR3 extends over 14 amino acids. Germline CDR1 and CDR2: SGHTA and FQGNSA. The CDR3 nucleotides are TGTGCCAGCAGCTCGAACAGCGATGCCTACGGGCAGTACTTC. Translated, it gives CASSSNSDAYGQYF.

This clonotype was detected a few times. V usage is TRBV7-3 and J usage is TRBJ1-1, with D possibly being TRBD1 (5 bases). This CDR3 comprises 13 residues. With 6 bases removed from V and 2 bases from J, the gap between germline ends came to 10 bases. The V gene's germline CDR1 is SGHTA and CDR2 FQGTGA. The CDR3 loop reads CASSRDGNTEAFF. The DNA for the CDR3 is TGTGCCAGCAGTCGGGACGGCAACACTGAAGCTTTCTTT.

The table lists this clonotype with many counts. This chain connects TRBV9 to TRBJ2-3; D gene ambiguous. V was cut by 3 bases and J by 4 bases, with 9 bases left in between. Germline lookup yields CDR1 SGDLS and CDR2 YYNGEE. The CDR3 consists of 13 residues. CDR3: CASSAKGPDTQYF. The CDR3 DNA reads TGTGCCAGCAGCGCCAAAGGCCCAGATACGCAGTATTTT.

As for this clonotype: A read error is possible here, since a much larger clone lies one base away. The chain has TRBV6-5 and TRBJ1-4, with D possibly being TRBD1 (5 bases). V was cut by 5 bases and J by 3 bases, with 10 bases left in between. The CDR3 extends over 14 amino acids. Germline assignment: CDR1 MNHEY and CDR2 SVGAGI. CDR3 sequence reads: CASSRVGANEKLFF. The CDR3 region has the DNA TGTGCCAGCAGTCGGGTAGGGGCTAATGAAAAACTGTTTTTT.

This chain uses TRBV19 with TRBJ2-5; no clear D gene. Germline values: CDR1 LNHDA, CDR2 SQIVND (reference sequence). The V gene lost 3 bases and the J gene lost 5 bases, with 7 bases spanning the gap. The CDR3 consists of 12 residues. CDR3: CASSMLRETQYF. CDR3 DNA: TGTGCCAGTAGTATGTTACGGGAGACCCAGTACTTC. Combining the CDR3 with reference TRBV19 and TRBJ2-5 gives the whole variable domain DGGITQSPKYLFRKEGQNVTLSCEQNLNHDAMYWYRQDPGQGLRLIYYSQIVNDFQKGDIAEGYSVSREKKESFPLTVTSAQKNPTAFYLCASSMLRETQYFGPGTRLLVL.

In this sample, this clonotype turned up many times. The chain employs TRBV2 and TRBJ2-1; maybe TRBD1 (5 bases). Trimming removed 3 bases from V and 7 bases from J, with 16 bases in between. Per the germline V gene, CDR1 is SNHLY and CDR2 is FYNNEI. The CDR3 runs 15 residues. The CDR3: CASSEAAGPDNEQFF. CDR3 sequence (DNA): TGTGCCAGCAGTGAGGCGGCAGGGCCTGATAATGAGCAGTTCTTC.

This clonotype was detected ten times or more. The rearrangement links TRBV6-5 to TRBJ1-2; TRBD1 aligns across 7 bases. CDR3 size: 15 residues. V trimming: 5 bases; J trimming: 7 bases; junction bases outside the gene matches: 13. Germline CDR1 MNHEY, CDR2 SVGAGI. The CDR3 sequence is CASSHLSGTVSGYTF. The CDR3 nucleotides read TGTGCCAGCAGTCACTTGTCCGGGACAGTCAGTGGCTACACCTTC.

Note on this clonotype: Possible read error: a much larger clone is one base away. The chain joins TRBV4-1 to TRBJ1-5, with 9 bases identical to TRBD1. Losses at the gene ends were 2 bases for V and 4 bases for J; bases not matched to a gene: 9. Germline V gene sequence: CDR1 MGHRA, CDR2 YSYEKL. The CDR3 length is 17 residues. The CDR3, as DNA: TGCGCCAGCAGCCAACCTTCCGGGACAGGGCCAAATCAGCCCCAGCATTTT. This sequence encodes CASSQPSGTGPNQPQHF.

This clonotype was seen at least ten times. The V call is TRBV29-1, the J call TRBJ1-3; D not resolved. Germline CDR1 and CDR2: SQVTM and ANQGSEA. The CDR3 is 13 amino acids. Trimming cost V 1 base and J 2 bases, with 6 bases left between them. The CDR3 DNA reads as TGCAGCGTTGAAGGGAGTGCTGGAAACACCATATATTTT. This gives the protein CSVEGSAGNTIYF.

This clonotype was picked up many times. The chain carries TRBV20-1 and TRBJ1-4, with unresolved D. This CDR3 contains 11 residues. In germline, CDR1 is DFQATT, CDR2 SNEGSKA (reference sequence). Trimming removed 6 bases at V and 8 bases at J, with 10 bases between. The CDR3 nucleotides are TGCAGTGCCAATTCAAGAGAAAAACTGTTTTTT. Translated, it gives CSANSREKLFF.

Many counts were recorded for this clonotype. The chain employs TRBV14 and TRBJ2-5, with 10 bases that match TRBD2. Germline values: CDR1 SGHDN, CDR2 FVKESK. V lost 1 base to trimming and J lost 5 bases; unmatched junction nucleotides: 4. This CDR3 has 15 amino acids. This chain's CDR3 is CASSQVSGGSETQYF. In nucleotides, the CDR3 is TGTGCCAGCAGCCAAGTTAGCGGGGGGTCTGAGACCCAGTACTTC.

This clonotype was recorded at least ten times. The chain joins TRBV5-6 to TRBJ2-7; 8 nucleotides align to TRBD2. In germline, CDR1 is SGHDT, CDR2 YYEEEE. This CDR3 is built from 15 residues. V shed 2 bases, J shed 4 bases, and the junction held 8 bases outside the gene matches. The CDR3 DNA reads TGTGCCAGCAGCTTCGGGGGGGCCGTTCGGTACGAGCAGTACTTC. Translation gives CASSFGGAVRYEQYF.

This clonotype was seen many times. The V call is TRBV19, the J call TRBJ1-2; D not resolved. Germline V gene data show CDR1 as LNHDA and CDR2 as SQIVND (reference sequence). This CDR3 has 16 residues. The germline V and J ends were trimmed by 4 bases and 8 bases, with 23 bases remaining between them. CDR3 DNA: TGTGCCAGTAGTACCCCCGGGCTAACCGGGGAAGGAGGCTACACCTTC. Protein product: CASSTPGLTGEGGYTF.

This clonotype came up many times. This may stem from a read error, because a much larger clone lies one nucleotide away. V is TRBV20-1 and J is TRBJ2-5; D is unresolved. CDR3 length: 12 amino acids. Germline values: CDR1 DFQATT, CDR2 SNEGSKA (reference sequence). In DNA form, the CDR3 reads TGCAGTGCTCTGAAGGGAAAAGAGACCCCGTACTTC. It is translated as CSALKGKETPYF.

The chain employs TRBV5-1 and TRBJ1-1, with D unresolved. This CDR3 is built from 13 residues. V was shortened by 4 bases and J by 0 bases, with 7 bases between the two germline ends. Germline V CDR1 and CDR2: SGHRS, YFSETQ. In nucleotides, the CDR3 is TGCGCCAGCAGCGGGCAGATGAACACTGAAGCTTTCTTT. Its protein product is CASSGQMNTEAFF.

The chain is built from TRBV29-1 and TRBJ2-5, with a tentative D call TRBD2 (5 bases). There are 16 residues in the CDR3. V was cut by 4 bases and J by 3 bases, with 21 bases left in between. The germline CDR1 and CDR2 sequences are SQVTM and ANQGSEA. The CDR3 nucleotides read TGCAGCGTTGCGGGGTTCCCGCAAACCCTGAAAGAGACCCAGTACTTC. Protein sequence: CSVAGFPQTLKETQYF.

Ten or more counts support this clonotype. This chain connects TRBV7-3 to TRBJ1-2; perhaps TRBD1 as D (6 bases). Germline V lookup: CDR1 SGHTA, CDR2 FQGTGA. The CDR3 length is 16 residues. With 2 bases removed from V and 4 bases from J, the gap between germline ends came to 17 bases. The CDR3 region is CASSLGGTLASYGYTF. In nucleotides, the CDR3 is TGTGCCAGCAGCTTAGGCGGGACACTTGCTTCCTATGGCTACACCTTC.